This T cell receptor beta chain comes out of a study of tumor-infiltrating lymphocytes in primary liver carcinoma (dated by TCRdb to 2016 to 2017). Context from the whole study: About five patients with histopathologically diagnosed primary liver carcinoma underwent surgical resection in China between November 2015 and March 2016. Of the five patients, three men and two women aged 30 to 69 years, four had hepatocellular carcinoma and one had combined HCC and intrahepatic cholangiocarcinoma. The tumors of the five patients were staged as T1-T3 N0M0, with maximum diameters ranging from 4.2 to 10 cm. Samples yielded roughly 3.5 to 8 million productive TCRbeta reads; read depth did not differ significantly between tissue types. Across five regions of each liver tumor, along with adjacent normal tissue and blood, the study brought together TCRbeta repertoire sequencing, expression microarrays and whole-exome sequencing. A total of 35 specimens from 5 patients underwent TCRbeta repertoire sequencing, comprising 25 tumor regions, 5 adjacent noncancerous liver tissues and 5 peripheral blood samples. Technical replicate repertoires showed high reproducibility, with mean shared-clone rates roughly 0.87 and correlation coefficients above 0.98.

Overall results and qualifications from the work: Only a few patients were included in the study, and the authors note that the findings should be validated in a larger study. Only the TCR beta chain was sequenced, so true repertoire diversity is likely underestimated because unpaired alpha chains were not captured. Consistent with antigen-driven expansion, pairs of tumor regions showed higher repertoire overlap (mean roughly 35%) than either tumor-adjacent pairs (about 17%) or tumor-blood pairs (about 14%). Bulk unsorted samples precluded comparing CD4+ and CD8+ T cell repertoires. The top 250 clones accounted for a significantly greater share of the repertoire in tumors than in blood (p = 0.039).

To note about this clonotype: This clone's antigen is unknown. Qualities for individual bases were not recorded, and no much larger clone is one base off.

Using a constant-region primer and ProtoScript II reverse transcriptase, TCRbeta-specific cDNA was reverse-transcribed from about 540 ng total RNA. Three nested multiplex PCR rounds, following a slightly modified ARM-PCR procedure, were used to build the TCRbeta libraries. Each of the first two PCR rounds ran for approximately 11 cycles and used multiplex TRBV1-TRBV30 forward primers together with a Cbeta reverse primer. Sample barcodes and Illumina adapters were attached in a final 25-cycle PCR using Deep VentR polymerase. Amplicons of 200-500 bp were gel-purified with a QIAquick gel extraction kit before sequencing. An Illumina HiSeq 2500 was used to sequence the TCRbeta amplicons with 250-bp paired-end reads. Regarding the original processing steps: Reads were quality-trimmed with Trimmomatic v0.33, and paired reads were merged with FLASH v1.2.11 to recover full CDR3 sequences. V, D and J germline segments were assigned to the rearranged TCRbeta sequences by MiGEC v1.2.1b. Clonotype statistics and Shannon-Wiener diversity indices were calculated with VDJtools v1.0.0. Except for diversity analysis, only each sample's 250 most abundant clonotypes were used in subsequent analyses to reduce sampling bias. Through fastp at Q25 and MiXCR, TCRdb rebuilt clones from the public reads, retaining in-frame beta chains. Rows are unified per CDR3 protein, each entry keeping the most common DNA and genes. TCRdb, not the original authors, processed these V and J calls. This sample comprises 250,000 to 350,000 distinct CDR3 sequences, 50% to 75% of them detected only once. Jointly, the top ten make up about a sixth of the sample.

As encoded in the germline V gene, CDR1 is SGHRS while CDR2 is YFSETQ. V lost 1 base and J lost 4 bases; the stretch between them is 6 bases long. The CDR3 starts with the cysteine, ends with the phenylalanine, and has 12 residues. The entry retains the CDR3 DNA only, 36 bases that are in frame from base 1. Blood RNA was extracted from unsorted whole blood with TRIzol reagent; germline DNA came from the DNeasy Blood & Tissue kit. Patients had chronic HBV infection and were treatment-naive at sampling. Around 4 milliliters of peripheral blood were collected into K2EDTA tubes before surgery. The chain uses TRBV5-1 and TRBJ2-7, with the D gene too uncertain to name. The sequenced material came from peripheral blood. This TCR was recovered from a woman aged 30 to 39 with primary liver carcinoma and hepatitis B virus infection. The CDR3 in this case is CASSLYGYEQYF. The DNA sequence is given as TGCGCCAGCAGCTTGTACGGTTACGAGCAGTACTTC.